The entry below describes one TCR beta chain. The antigen remains unidentified. The library protocol tagged individual cDNA molecules with unique molecular identifiers. Each CDR3 protein gets one entry after TCRdb re-called the 5' RACE reads with MiXCR. Of tens of thousands of distinct CDR3 sequences in the sample, around 12% were seen once. In germline, CDR1 is MNHNY, CDR2 SVGAGI (reference sequence). The V and J ends lost 2 bases and 1 base respectively, with 5 bases between them. This CDR3 has 13 amino acids. These data are taken from a study of early T cells in non-severe SARS-CoV-2 infection. Study-level background: Sequencing input comprised bulk RNA from unsorted whole blood; chain pairing was not available. General observations from the study: Anti-spike CD8 specificities were favored by VDJdb matching, whose results missed private and CD4 specificities.

V usage is TRBV6-6 and J usage is TRBJ1-1; no firm D call. Material for sequencing was whole blood. This receptor was identified in an adult who was a healthcare worker with PCR-confirmed SARS-CoV-2 infection or an uninfected control (not recorded which). The CDR3 loop reads CASSYTENTEAFF. The CDR3 DNA sequence: TGTGCCAGCAGTTACACTGAGAACACTGAAGCTTTCTTT.